The 14 T cell receptor beta chains given below trace back to one sample, sequenced in a study of Graves' ophthalmopathy and Graves' hyperthyroidism. RNA transcripts served as template for amplifying TCR beta CDR3 sequences. Second-round multiplex PCR came after first-round RT-PCR with HTBI primers. TCRdb analysed the multiplex PCR reads with MiXCR anew, one entry per CDR3 protein. The sample consists of approximately 1.2 million distinct CDR3 sequences, about 40% of them appearing once. Sequencing input: peripheral blood or thyroid tissue (not recorded which). These receptor sequences come from an adult man with Graves' hyperthyroidism.

The rearrangement joins TRBV7-2 to TRBJ2-7, with D possibly matching TRBD1 (6 bases). The V and J ends lost 3 bases and 5 bases respectively, with 14 bases between them. The CDR3 covers 14 residues. Looked up from germline, CDR1 is SGHTA and CDR2 is FQGNSA. CDR3 protein: CASSFTGMSNEQYF. Written as DNA, the CDR3 is TGTGCCAGCAGCTTTACAGGGATGTCAAACGAGCAGTACTTC.

The genes are TRBV27 and TRBJ1-1, with TRBD1 as a possible D gene (6 bases). This CDR3 comprises 11 residues. Germline CDR1 and CDR2: MNHEY and SMNVEV (reference sequence). V gave up 9 bases and J gave up 7 bases, with 12 bases separating them. The CDR3 loop is CASYQGGEAFF. As DNA, the CDR3 is TGTGCCAGTTACCAAGGGGGTGAAGCTTTCTTT.

The chain combines TRBV13 with TRBJ1-1, with a possible D match to TRBD1 (5 bases). Looked up from germline, CDR1 is PRHDT and CDR2 is FYEKMQ (reference sequence). V lost 0 bases and J 3 bases, leaving 11 bases between the germline ends. This CDR3 has 15 residues. The DNA for the CDR3 is TGTGCCAGCAGCTTAGGCCGGGGCGAGGACACTGAAGCTTTCTTT. Translated, it gives CASSLGRGEDTEAFF. The full variable domain, with the rest looked up from reference TRBV13 and TRBJ1-1, is AAGVIQSPRHLIKEKRETATLKCYPIPRHDTVYWYQQGPGQDPQFLISFYEKMQSDKGSIPDRFSAQQFSDYHSELNMSSLELGDSALYFCASSLGRGEDTEAFFGQGTRLTVV.

This clonotype has only a few counts. The chain employs TRBV7-8 and TRBJ2-7; possibly TRBD2 for D (5 bases). Looked up from germline, CDR1 is SGHVS and CDR2 is FQNEAQ. V was pared by 5 bases and J by 2 bases, with 13 bases between. The CDR3 spans 14 residues. This CDR3 reads CASSRGGPPYEQYF. In DNA, the CDR3 is TGTGCCAGCAGCCGAGGCGGGCCGCCCTACGAGCAGTACTTC. Supplemented by reference TRBV7-8 and TRBJ2-7, the full variable domain reads GAGVSQSPRYKVAKRGQDVALRCDPISGHVSLFWYQQALGQGPEFLTYFQNEAQLDKSGLPSDRFFAERPEGSVSTLKIQRTQQEDSAVYLCASSRGGPPYEQYFGPGTRLTVT.

This clonotype is a singleton in its sample. This clone may be a read error of a much larger clone one base away. The V and J genes are TRBV10-3 and TRBJ1-6, with D possibly TRBD1 on 5 matching bases. V was shortened by 6 bases and J by 3 bases, with 15 bases between the two germline ends. This CDR3 spans 16 amino acids. Per the germline V gene, CDR1 is ENHRY and CDR2 is SYGVKD. The chain's CDR3 is CAISPGPTVYNSPLHF. DNA of the CDR3: TGTGCCATCAGCCCGGGACCAACGGTCTATAATTCACCCCTCCACTTT.

This clonotype was detected ten times or more. The V call is TRBV7-2, the J call TRBJ2-7; D possibly corresponds to TRBD1 (5 bases). The V end was cut by 8 bases, the J end by 0 bases, with 14 bases between. Per the germline V gene, CDR1 is SGHTA and CDR2 is FQGNSA. This CDR3 region has 14 residues. In DNA form, the CDR3 reads TGTGCCAGCCAATGGGGCCCCAGCTCCTACGAGCAGTACTTC. Translating gives CASQWGPSSYEQYF.

The chain links TRBV7-9 to TRBJ1-1; perhaps TRBD1 as D (5 bases). Germline V gives CDR1 SEHNR, CDR2 FQNEAQ (reference sequence). Trimming left V 1 base short and J 7 bases short, with 13 bases between. This CDR3 region has 14 residues. The CDR3 here is CASSLVRGPGEAFF. The CDR3 DNA is TGTGCCAGCAGCTTAGTGAGGGGCCCCGGTGAAGCTTTCTTT.

This clonotype was detected many times. The chain employs TRBV19 and TRBJ2-2; TRBD2 might be the D (6 bases). V was shortened by 4 bases and J by 6 bases, with 12 bases between the two germline ends. The V gene's germline CDR1 is LNHDA and CDR2 SQIVND (reference sequence). The CDR3 is 14 residues long. CDR3 loop: CASSTGGLAGELFF. The CDR3 region has the DNA TGTGCCAGTAGTACCGGGGGACTGGCCGGGGAGCTGTTTTTT. Full variable domain (remainder filled in from reference TRBV19 and TRBJ2-2): DGGITQSPKYLFRKEGQNVTLSCEQNLNHDAMYWYRQDPGQGLRLIYYSQIVNDFQKGDIAEGYSVSREKKESFPLTVTSAQKNPTAFYLCASSTGGLAGELFFGEGSRLTVL.

Only a few counts were recorded for this clonotype. The CDR3 protein is CAAAGGAGGYTF. CDR3 DNA: TGTGCCGCAGCAGGGGGCGCGGGTGGCTACACCTTC. V usage is TRBV30 and J usage is TRBJ1-2; TRBD1 matches at 8 bases. J gave up 7 bases and V 8 bases, and 9 bases lay outside the gene matches. Germline V lookup: CDR1 GTSNPN, CDR2 SVGIG (reference sequence). This CDR3 spans 12 amino acids.

At least ten counts were recorded for this clonotype. This chain connects TRBV11-2 to TRBJ1-2; 9 bases align to TRBD1. V gave up 5 bases and J gave up 5 bases; unmatched junction bases: 3. This CDR3 contains 13 residues. Germline V lookup: CDR1 SGHAT, CDR2 FQNNGV. For the CDR3, the DNA is TGTGCCAGCAGCCGGACAGGGGAATATGGCTACACCTTC. It specifies CASSRTGEYGYTF.

The chain joins TRBV19 to TRBJ2-2; the D gene is possibly TRBD1 (6 bases). Germline V gene sequence: CDR1 LNHDA, CDR2 SQIVND (reference sequence). The CDR3 contains 16 residues. V was shortened by 4 bases and J by 1 base, with 13 bases between the two germline ends. Written as DNA, the CDR3 is TGTGCCAGTAGTACGTCTGGGGGCTTGAACACCGGGGAGCTGTTTTTT. The encoded protein is CASSTSGGLNTGELFF.

This chain joins TRBV29-1 and TRBJ2-7, with D maybe TRBD1 (6 bases). Germline V gene sequence: CDR1 SQVTM, CDR2 ANQGSEA. CDR3 length: 15 residues. Trimming removed 1 base at V and 2 bases at J, with 15 bases between. CDR3 nucleotide sequence: TGCAGCGTTGAAGGGTGGGCAGGGGTTGCCTACGAGCAGTACTTC. Translation: CSVEGWAGVAYEQYF.

The V call is TRBV7-8, the J call TRBJ2-7; 7 bases map to TRBD1. Trimming took 0 bases from V and 6 from J; bases not matched to a gene: 8. The CDR3 contains 15 residues. The germline CDR1 and CDR2 sequences are SGHVS and FQNEAQ. The CDR3: CASSLAGTVFSEQYF. CDR3 sequence (DNA): TGTGCCAGCAGCTTAGCCGGGACAGTTTTTTCCGAGCAGTACTTC.

This clonotype was detected ten times or more. The rearrangement links TRBV11-2 to TRBJ2-7; 7 bases are shared with TRBD2. CDR1 and CDR2 from the germline V gene are SGHAT and FQNNGV. V trimming: 4 bases; J trimming: 2 bases; junction bases outside the gene matches: 8. The CDR3 is 15 residues long. CDR3 residues: CASSSLGGGPYEQYF. Here the CDR3 DNA reads TGTGCCAGCAGCTCCCTTGGGGGAGGGCCCTACGAGCAGTACTTC.